These T cell receptor beta chains were read from a single sample in a study of T cells in Graves' hyperthyroidism and ophthalmopathy. TCRdb recomputed calls from the multiplex PCR reads with MiXCR, one row per CDR3 protein. The sample carries about 50,000 distinct CDR3 sequences, about 50% recorded once. The sequencing sample was made of blood. All receptors derive from a woman aged 30 to 39 with Graves' ophthalmopathy. Both conserved end residues are part of each CDR3. Each record gives: V gene, CDR3 length, D gene, clone size, J gene, CDR3 protein, CDR3 DNA. D genes are given only for firm matches. The size entry is marked missing in some rows and otherwise reads once, few, many or a size class.

V gene: TRBV7-6; CDR3 length: 15; D gene: .; clone size: .; J gene: TRBJ2-1; CDR3 protein: CASSPGPGGTNEQFF; CDR3 DNA: TGCGCCAGCAGCCCAGGCCCTGGCGGCACGAATGAGCAGTTCTTC
V gene: TRBV25-1; CDR3 length: 17; D gene: TRBD2; clone size: .; J gene: TRBJ2-1; CDR3 protein: CASSDTSGRPSYNEQFF; CDR3 DNA: TGTGCCAGCAGTGACACTAGCGGGAGGCCCTCCTACAATGAGCAGTTCTTC
V gene: TRBV10-3; CDR3 length: 13; D gene: .; clone size: .; J gene: TRBJ2-3; CDR3 protein: CAISESLADTQYF; CDR3 DNA: TGTGCCATCAGTGAGTCCCTAGCAGATACGCAGTATTTT
V gene: TRBV20-1; CDR3 length: 14; D gene: .; clone size: .; J gene: TRBJ1-3; CDR3 protein: CSARGLGIGNTIYF; CDR3 DNA: TGCAGTGCTAGAGGACTTGGGATAGGAAACACCATATATTTT
V gene: TRBV14; CDR3 length: 16; D gene: TRBD2; clone size: many; J gene: TRBJ2-3; CDR3 protein: CASRGIAGAGTDTQYF; CDR3 DNA: TGTGCCAGCAGGGGAATAGCGGGAGCAGGAACAGATACGCAGTATTTT
V gene: TRBV19; CDR3 length: 14; D gene: .; clone size: .; J gene: TRBJ1-5; CDR3 protein: CASSTDRKSQPQHF; CDR3 DNA: TGTGCCAGTAGTACTGACAGGAAAAGCCAGCCCCAGCATTTT
V gene: TRBV2; CDR3 length: 13; D gene: .; clone size: many; J gene: TRBJ2-3; CDR3 protein: CASSEFRTDTQYF; CDR3 DNA: TGTGCCAGCAGTGAATTCCGGACAGATACGCAGTATTTT
V gene: TRBV20-1; CDR3 length: 16; D gene: TRBD2; clone size: many; J gene: TRBJ2-1; CDR3 protein: CSRLAGRFSSYNEQFF; CDR3 DNA: TGCAGTAGACTAGCGGGCCGGTTTAGCTCCTACAATGAGCAGTTCTTC
V gene: TRBV12-3/TRBV12-4; CDR3 length: 13; D gene: .; clone size: many; J gene: TRBJ2-2; CDR3 protein: CASSLWRDGELFF; CDR3 DNA: TGTGCCAGCAGTTTATGGAGGGACGGGGAGCTGTTTTTT
V gene: TRBV7-7; CDR3 length: 13; D gene: TRBD2; clone size: .; J gene: TRBJ2-1; CDR3 protein: CARGREGYNEQFF; CDR3 DNA: TGTGCTAGAGGGCGGGAGGGCTACAATGAGCAGTTCTTC
V gene: TRBV10-3; CDR3 length: 12; D gene: .; clone size: medium-sized; J gene: TRBJ2-1; CDR3 protein: CAISETSNEQFF; CDR3 DNA: TGTGCCATCAGTGAGACTAGCAATGAGCAGTTCTTC
V gene: TRBV20-1; CDR3 length: 12; D gene: .; clone size: .; J gene: TRBJ1-5; CDR3 protein: CSAFEGGSYEHF; CDR3 DNA: TGCAGTGCTTTTGAGGGGGGCTCCTACGAGCATTTT
V gene: TRBV2; CDR3 length: 14; D gene: TRBD2; clone size: .; J gene: TRBJ2-7; CDR3 protein: CASRLPSGSYEQYF; CDR3 DNA: TGTGCCAGCAGACTACCTAGCGGATCCTACGAGCAGTACTTC
V gene: TRBV20-1; CDR3 length: 15; D gene: .; clone size: .; J gene: TRBJ2-7; CDR3 protein: CSAIAGKTNTGEQYF; CDR3 DNA: TGCAGTGCTATCGCGGGGAAAACGAACACCGGGGAGCAGTACTTC
V gene: TRBV27; CDR3 length: 13; D gene: .; clone size: many; J gene: TRBJ2-7; CDR3 protein: CASSGIDHYEQYF; CDR3 DNA: TGTGCCAGTTCGGGAATAGACCACTACGAGCAGTACTTC
V gene: TRBV15; CDR3 length: 15; D gene: TRBD1; clone size: many; J gene: TRBJ1-1; CDR3 protein: CATSRLRTGNTEAFF; CDR3 DNA: TGTGCCACCAGCCGGCTGCGGACAGGGAACACTGAAGCTTTCTTT
V gene: TRBV7-9; CDR3 length: 13; D gene: .; clone size: .; J gene: TRBJ1-1; CDR3 protein: CASSLAEGTEASF; CDR3 DNA: TGTGCCAGCAGCTTGGCCGAGGGCACGGAAGCTTCCTTT
V gene: TRBV3-1; CDR3 length: 16; D gene: TRBD2; clone size: few; J gene: TRBJ2-3; CDR3 protein: CASSSREREWPDTQYF; CDR3 DNA: TGTGCCAGCAGCTCTCGAGAGCGGGAGTGGCCAGATACGCAGTATTTT
V gene: TRBV7-2; CDR3 length: 16; D gene: .; clone size: many; J gene: TRBJ1-1; CDR3 protein: CASQRGGGMGNTEAFF; CDR3 DNA: TGTGCCAGCCAGAGAGGGGGGGGGATGGGGAACACTGAAGCTTTCTTT
V gene: TRBV2; CDR3 length: 12; D gene: .; clone size: once; J gene: TRBJ1-2; CDR3 protein: CASSEEGYGYTF; CDR3 DNA: TGTGCCAGCAGTGAAGAGGGATATGGCTACACCTTC
V gene: TRBV24-1; CDR3 length: 16; D gene: TRBD2; clone size: once; J gene: TRBJ2-3; CDR3 protein: CATSAPSGSGINEQYF; CDR3 DNA: TGTGCCACCAGTGCCCCTAGCGGGAGTGGTATAAATGAGCAGTATTTT
V gene: TRBV6-5; CDR3 length: 16; D gene: TRBD1; clone size: many; J gene: TRBJ2-7; CDR3 protein: CASSYSKDRVAYEQYF; CDR3 DNA: TGTGCCAGCAGTTACTCGAAGGACAGGGTTGCGTACGAGCAGTACTTC
V gene: TRBV20-1; CDR3 length: 11; D gene: .; clone size: .; J gene: TRBJ1-4; CDR3 protein: CSALGDEKLFF; CDR3 DNA: TGCAGTGCTCTCGGTGATGAAAAACTGTTTTTT
V gene: TRBV12-3/TRBV12-4; CDR3 length: 13; D gene: .; clone size: .; J gene: TRBJ2-7; CDR3 protein: CASSLAPKYEQYF; CDR3 DNA: TGTGCCAGCAGTTTAGCGCCAAAGTACGAGCAGTACTTC
V gene: TRBV9; CDR3 length: 13; D gene: .; clone size: .; J gene: TRBJ1-1; CDR3 protein: CASSEAGNTEAFF; CDR3 DNA: TGTGCCAGCAGCGAAGCGGGCAACACTGAAGCTTTCTTT
V gene: TRBV6-1; CDR3 length: 13; D gene: .; clone size: many; J gene: TRBJ1-2; CDR3 protein: CASSGVRAGGYTF; CDR3 DNA: TGTGCCAGCAGTGGCGTCAGGGCGGGGGGCTACACCTTC
V gene: TRBV7-3; CDR3 length: 11; D gene: TRBD2; clone size: .; J gene: TRBJ2-7; CDR3 protein: CASSQNGRQYF; CDR3 DNA: TGTGCCAGCAGCCAAAACGGGAGGCAATACTTC